Listed here are 22 T cell receptor beta chains from one sample, sequenced in a study of cytomegalovirus exposure and HLA in healthy donors. A multiplex PCR was run with 60 Vbeta primers and 13 Jbeta primers. Libraries were prepared by immunoSEQ multiplex PCR; TCRdb keeps only in-frame clonotypes and omits some of them. This sample's table reports under 200,000 clones. The specimen was PBMCs. The origin of the receptors is a man in his thirties or forties in good health and CMV-seronegative.

The chain links TRBV5-1 to TRBJ2-7; the match to TRBD1 covers 9 bases. Germline V gene data show CDR1 as SGHRS and CDR2 as YFSETQ. V was pared by 7 bases and J by 6 bases, with 14 bases of the junction left unmatched. The CDR3 consists of 15 residues. In DNA, the CDR3 is TGCGCCAGCTCAAATGCGGGACAGGGAAACGGCGAGCAGTACTTC. Translated: CASSNAGQGNGEQYF.

This chain links TRBV5-1 with TRBJ2-7; tentatively, D is TRBD2 (7 bases). The CDR3 totals 15 residues. V lost 3 bases, J lost 4 bases, and 17 bases lay in between. From germline, CDR1 is SGHRS and CDR2 YFSETQ. This CDR3 is CASSSVGGDSYEQYF. CDR3 nucleotide sequence: TGCGCCAGCAGCTCGGTAGGGGGGGATAGTTACGAGCAGTACTTC.

CDR3 amino acids: CASSLRGRLNTGELFF. The CDR3 coding sequence is TGTGCCAGCAGCTTGCGAGGGCGGCTAAATACCGGGGAGCTGTTTTTT. The chain employs TRBV5-4 and TRBJ2-2; tentatively, D is TRBD2 (5 bases). CDR1 and CDR2 (germline): SGHNT, YYREEE (reference sequence). Trimming left V 1 base short and J 5 bases short, with 15 bases between. The CDR3 length is 16 residues.

The chain links TRBV27 to TRBJ2-7; weak D call: TRBD2 (6 bases). CDR1 and CDR2 (germline): MNHEY, SMNVEV (reference sequence). The CDR3 is made up of 12 amino acids. Trimming cost V 6 bases and J 6 bases, with 12 bases left between them. Here the CDR3 reads CASRLAQGEQYF. The CDR3 DNA follows: TGTGCCAGCAGACTAGCCCAGGGCGAGCAGTACTTC.

The gene calls are TRBV18 and TRBJ1-4, with a possible D match to TRBD1 (6 bases). V dropped 6 bases and J dropped 8 bases, with 16 bases sitting between them. The CDR3 has 14 residues. The germline CDR1 and CDR2 sequences are KGHSH and LQKENI. For the CDR3, the DNA is TGTGCCAGCTCTCTGCGGGGGGCAAGCGAAAAACTGTTTTTT. Translating it yields CASSLRGASEKLFF.

The CDR3 DNA is TGTGCCAGCAGCTTAGGGAGGCTAGCGGGCGGCTACGAGCAGTACTTC. Protein sequence: CASSLGRLAGGYEQYF. This rearrangement joins TRBV13 to TRBJ2-7; 8 bases match TRBD2. This CDR3 contains 16 residues. V lost 0 bases and J lost 3; bases outside the gene matches: 7. Germline values: CDR1 PRHDT, CDR2 FYEKMQ (reference sequence). Looking up the rest from reference TRBV13 and TRBJ2-7 gives the full variable domain: AAGVIQSPRHLIKEKRETATLKCYPIPRHDTVYWYQQGPGQDPQFLISFYEKMQSDKGSIPDRFSAQQFSDYHSELNMSSLELGDSALYFCASSLGRLAGGYEQYFGPGTRLTVT.

The J gene is TRBJ2-7, the V gene TRBV12-5; maybe TRBD2 (6 bases). The ends were cut back, 6 bases at V and 1 base at J, with 10 bases in the middle. Looked up from germline, CDR1 is LGHNT and CDR2 is FRNRAP. There are 13 residues in the CDR3. In nucleotides, the CDR3 is TGTGCTAGTGGCGGGACTCCATCCTACGAGCAGTACTTC. Protein: CASGGTPSYEQYF.

The chain joins TRBV19 to TRBJ2-2, with 7 bases matching TRBD1. V lost 5 bases to trimming and J lost 6 bases; unmatched junction nucleotides: 15. The CDR3 totals 17 residues. CDR1 is LNHDA, CDR2 SQIVND, per germline (reference sequence). The CDR3 spells CASSVKTGAFRPGELFF. CDR3 DNA: TGTGCCAGTAGTGTGAAAACAGGGGCCTTCCGACCCGGGGAGCTGTTTTTT.

V gene TRBV7-9 combines with J gene TRBJ1-2, with 8 bases matching TRBD1. Germline V gene lookup returns CDR1 SEHNR and CDR2 FQNEAQ (reference sequence). This CDR3 is 14 amino acids long. J was trimmed by 4 bases and V by 2 bases; bases with no gene match: 3. The CDR3 spells CASSLQGAGYGYTF. DNA for the CDR3: TGTGCCAGCAGCTTACAGGGGGCTGGCTATGGCTACACCTTC.

The CDR3 nucleotides are TGTGCCAGCAGTCCCCCAGGGGAAGCAGCGGGAGTCGCCGAGCAGTACTTC. Translation gives CASSPPGEAAGVAEQYF. J is TRBJ2-7 and V is TRBV28; TRBD2 agrees at 8 bases. Trimming removed 5 bases from V and 6 bases from J; junction bases left unmatched: 18. The CDR3 runs 17 residues. Germline CDR1 and CDR2: MDHEN and SYDVKM.

The chain has TRBV7-9 and TRBJ2-3, with 10 bases that match TRBD1. The CDR3 covers 14 residues. Trimming cost V 5 bases and J 6 bases; bases outside gene matches: 5. In germline, CDR1 is SEHNR, CDR2 FQNEAQ (reference sequence). CDR3 sequence (DNA): TGTGCCAGCAGCCGACAGGGGGCTTCGGATACGCAGTATTTT. The encoded protein is CASSRQGASDTQYF.

The chain employs TRBV4-3 and TRBJ2-7; 13 bases match TRBD2. Germline V gene lookup returns CDR1 LGHNA and CDR2 YSLEER. V shed 4 bases, J shed 3 bases, and the junction held 3 bases outside the gene matches. The CDR3 is made up of 15 amino acids. The CDR3 here is CASSPLAGGFYEQYF. In DNA form, the CDR3 reads TGCGCCAGCAGCCCACTAGCGGGGGGGTTCTACGAGCAGTACTTC.

The rearrangement joins TRBV6-6 to TRBJ1-4, with TRBD1 matching 8 bases. CDR3 size: 15 residues. Germline V CDR1 and CDR2: MNHNY, SVGAGI (reference sequence). After removal of 10 bases from V and 8 bases from J, the junction contained 15 bases not matched to a gene. Here the CDR3 reads CATWDRQLSDEKLFF. CDR3 nucleotides: TGTGCCACTTGGGACAGGCAACTTTCCGACGAAAAACTGTTTTTT.

This rearrangement joins TRBV6-5 to TRBJ1-5; 8 bases map to TRBD1. This CDR3 region has 15 residues. Germline assignment: CDR1 MNHEY and CDR2 SVGAGI. The ends lost 5 bases at V and 0 bases at J; junction bases unmatched: 3. The CDR3 DNA sequence: TGTGCCAGCAGTCGAGACAGGGGTAGCAATCAGCCCCAGCATTTT. It yields the protein CASSRDRGSNQPQHF.

The rearrangement joins TRBV19 to TRBJ2-3; D not resolved. This CDR3 spans 13 amino acids. V was cut by 2 bases and J by 3 bases, with 6 bases left in between. The germline gives CDR1 LNHDA, CDR2 SQIVND (reference sequence). CDR3 bases: TGTGCCAGTAGTATACCCAGGACAGATACGCAGTATTTT. Translating gives CASSIPRTDTQYF.

This chain links TRBV19 with TRBJ2-3; 11 bases agree with TRBD2. Germline assignment: CDR1 LNHDA and CDR2 SQIVND (reference sequence). The V segment lost 3 bases and the J segment 5 bases; nucleotides outside the gene matches: 4. The CDR3 sequence is 15 residues long. CDR3 bases: TGTGCCAGTAGTATGGATCTAGCGGGAGGAGATACGCAGTATTTT. It is translated as CASSMDLAGGDTQYF.

V and J are TRBV2 and TRBJ2-7; 10 nucleotides line up with TRBD1. Germline CDR1 is SNHLY and CDR2 is FYNNEI. The CDR3 has 13 amino acids. Unmatched junction bases numbered 3, after V lost 4 bases and J lost 6 bases. The CDR3 DNA reads as TGTGCCAGCAGTGCGGACAGGGGGTCCGAGCAGTACTTC. It translates to CASSADRGSEQYF.

J is TRBJ1-5 and V is TRBV4-1; D is uncertain. The CDR3 totals 14 residues. V lost 3 bases, J lost 4 bases, and 10 bases lay in between. Germline CDR1 MGHRA, CDR2 YSYEKL. CDR3 protein: CASSQRTGNQPQHF. CDR3 nucleotide sequence: TGCGCCAGCAGCCAGAGGACGGGAAATCAGCCCCAGCATTTT.

V usage is TRBV25-1 and J usage is TRBJ2-2; 8 nucleotides line up with TRBD1. CDR1 and CDR2 from the germline V gene are MGHDK and SYGVNS. V was clipped by 5 bases and J by 8 bases; unmatched bases: 13. The CDR3 has 16 residues. The CDR3 DNA follows: TGTGCCAGCAGTAAACAGGGGGACGTTGGCCGAGGGGAGCTGTTTTTT. Its translation: CASSKQGDVGRGELFF.

CDR3 coding DNA: TGTGCCAGCAGGAGGACAGGGGTTGAAGATACGCAGTATTTT. This sequence encodes CASRRTGVEDTQYF. The chain combines TRBV6-1 with TRBJ2-3; 9 nucleotides line up with TRBD1. Germline V gives CDR1 MNHNS, CDR2 SASEGT. CDR3 length equals 14 residues. The junction had 6 bases not matched to a gene; V was cut back by 6 bases and J by 5 bases.

V gene TRBV11-3 combines with J gene TRBJ1-3; a possible D gene is TRBD1 (6 bases). The CDR3 has 16 residues. The germline V gene has CDR1 SGHNT and CDR2 YENEEA. Trimming cost V 5 bases and J 3 bases, with 17 bases left between them. The CDR3 here is CASSQMTGAGGNTIYF. The CDR3 DNA reads TGTGCCAGCAGCCAAATGACAGGCGCCGGTGGAAACACCATATATTTT.

The rearrangement links TRBV9 to TRBJ1-4; no clear D. The V gene's germline CDR1 is SGDLS and CDR2 YYNGEE. The germline V and J ends were trimmed by 4 bases and 3 bases, with 7 bases remaining between them. This CDR3 contains 13 residues. The CDR3 nucleotides read TGTGCCAGCAGCTCCTGGCCTAATGAAAAACTGTTTTTT. Protein sequence: CASSSWPNEKLFF.